This T cell receptor beta chain was captured in a study of control samples from healthy donors and cancer patients. Using immunoSEQ multiplex PCR, the repertoire was profiled, and TCRdb retains in-frame clones only, with some absent. The sample lists around 150,000 clones, approximately 91% seen once, with around 4.7% in the top ten. Trimming took 0 bases from V and 2 from J, leaving 13 bases between them. CDR1 is MGHRA and CDR2 is YSYEKL in the germline V gene. The CDR3 extends over 16 amino acids. The sample consisted of blood. This clonotype was obtained from a young man in good health. This rearrangement joins TRBV4-1 to TRBJ2-5, with D tentatively TRBD1 or TRBD2 (5 bases each). The CDR3 nucleotides are TGCGCCAGCAGCCAAGAGGGGGTCCGGGTTCAAGAGACCCAGTACTTC. Encoded protein: CASSQEGVRVQETQYF.